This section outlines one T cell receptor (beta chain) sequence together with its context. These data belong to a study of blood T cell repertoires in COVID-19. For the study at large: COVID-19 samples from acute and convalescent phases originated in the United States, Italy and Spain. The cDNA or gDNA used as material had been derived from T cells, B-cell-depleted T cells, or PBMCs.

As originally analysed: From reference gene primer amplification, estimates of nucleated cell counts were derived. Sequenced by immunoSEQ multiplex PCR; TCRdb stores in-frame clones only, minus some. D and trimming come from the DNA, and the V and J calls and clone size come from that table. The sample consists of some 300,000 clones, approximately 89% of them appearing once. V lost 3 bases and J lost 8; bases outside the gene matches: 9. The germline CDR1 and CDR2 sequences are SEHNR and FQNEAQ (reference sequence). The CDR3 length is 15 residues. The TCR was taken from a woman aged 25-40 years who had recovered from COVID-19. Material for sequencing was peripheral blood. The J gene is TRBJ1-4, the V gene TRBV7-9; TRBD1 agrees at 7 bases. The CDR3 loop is CASSFTQGVEEKLFF. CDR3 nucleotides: TGTGCCAGCAGCTTCACTCAGGGGGTAGAAGAAAAACTGTTTTTT.